Included here is one T cell receptor (beta chain) sequence, with context. What antigen it recognizes has not been identified. No base quality values were provided; no much bigger clone lies one nucleotide off. The data were obtained in a study of T cells after posttransplantation cyclophosphamide listed by TCRdb under 2016. Regarding the research as a whole: T cell repertoire reconstitution was tracked by TRB sequencing after myeloablative bone marrow transplantation in which posttransplantation cyclophosphamide was used as GVHD prophylaxis. TRA and TRB clonality were tightly correlated in several samples, so subsequent TCR analyses focused on TRB only. Antigen receptor sequencing was done on samples from roughly 38 PTCy-treated patients and from approximately 17 related bone marrow donors of those patients. Public TRB sequences were compared against a database of over 3,500 sequences linked to responses to pathogens, tumor antigens, self-antigens and alloantigens. Blood from all 35 or so PTCy patients who had 1-year posttransplant specimens underwent TRB sequencing. TRB sequencing was also done on up to 3 additional blood samples from 2 to 5.2 years after transplant in 3 patients, and on pretransplant blood from 4 patients. The full study reports these points: The TRB repertoires of T cells infiltrating skin or the GI tract showed only limited overlap with the TRB repertoires found in blood. At 1-2 months, donor-recipient similarity was low but rose over the first year, and the later blood repertoires were often dominated by donor CD8+ memory clones. Across the roughly 48 patients, TRB clonality was highly associated with recipient CMV seropositivity and CMV reactivation, and diversity with PTCy was similar to that in the CNI/methotrexate controls.

TRB sequencing was run on genomic DNA with either the immunoSEQ assay at survey resolution or the hsTCRB kit. Per the authors' processing: The immunoSEQ software handled initial read processing, and the LymphoSeq R package was used for repertoire analyses. Clonality was computed as 1 minus normalized Shannon entropy; Gini coefficient was also calculated for each TRB dataset. Phenotypes of unsorted samples were inferred by mapping TRB sequences from sorted subsets of the recipient or donor onto the same recipient's unsorted samples. Imported from immuneACCESS, the table was reduced by TCRdb to in-frame sequences with V and J called. These copies leave out some clones; in studies compared against another copy, an unresolved V gene accounts for under half, and the cause of the remainder is not known. That table gives V, J and clone size, and the DNA gave D and trimming. Present in this sample are 5,000 to 6,500 clones, approximately 75% of which were seen just once. The ten top clones hold approximately 35% of the sample.

The treatment or condition label here, explained by the study, means: high-dose cyclophosphamide on days +3 and +4 as single-agent GVHD prophylaxis. Patients in the PTCy group got busulfan and fludarabine conditioning, a marrow graft from a related or unrelated donor, and cyclophosphamide on days +3 and +4. PTCy-treated patients came from a prospective multi-institutional clinical trial. Mononuclear cells from peripheral blood and bone marrow were separated by Ficoll-Hypaque density centrifugation and then cryopreserved. The CDR3 runs 15 residues from the cysteine to the phenylalanine. Of all the DNA, just the CDR3 is kept, 45 bases in frame from base 1. V drops 4 bases and J drops 4 bases, leaving 15 bases in between. Reading the germline V gene gives CDR1 SGDLS and CDR2 YYNGEE.

The V and J segments used are TRBV9 and TRBJ2-1; tentative D gene TRBD2, with 6 bases matching. The source is a male patient between 60 and 69 years old who received an allogeneic stem cell transplant from an unrelated donor, was CMV-positive, and had no GVHD. Some T cells may have been brought in with the graft after a transplant. Material: PBMCs, obtained after allogeneic stem cell transplant with posttransplant cyclophosphamide. This receptor has the CDR3 CASSLNGAGYNEQFF. The DNA is as follows: TGTGCCAGCAGCCTTAACGGGGCGGGGTACAATGAGCAGTTCTTC.